This TCR beta chain derives from a study of response to subunit inactivated influenza vaccine. Findings and caveats of the study: Each seasonal flu vaccination may recruit only limited new T cells, authors suggested.

This CDR3 spans 15 amino acids. Germline CDR1 MNHEY, CDR2 SMNVEV (reference sequence). Trimming removed 3 bases at V and 7 bases at J, with 18 bases between. Each CDR3 protein is one row after TCRdb ran MiXCR on the RT-PCR reads. The data show roughly 650,000 distinct CDR3 sequences, around 13% seen once. This clonotype was detected only a few times. The antigen is unknown. The clonotype comes from a man aged 45 to 65 who received an inactivated influenza vaccine. The specimen comprised PBMCs from blood, sampled around two weeks before vaccination. This chain connects TRBV27 to TRBJ1-2; tentatively, D is TRBD1 (5 bases). The CDR3 DNA follows: TGTGCCAGCAGTTTGAGGGGCAGATCCCAGGGTGGCTACACCTTC. Translation gives CASSLRGRSQGGYTF.